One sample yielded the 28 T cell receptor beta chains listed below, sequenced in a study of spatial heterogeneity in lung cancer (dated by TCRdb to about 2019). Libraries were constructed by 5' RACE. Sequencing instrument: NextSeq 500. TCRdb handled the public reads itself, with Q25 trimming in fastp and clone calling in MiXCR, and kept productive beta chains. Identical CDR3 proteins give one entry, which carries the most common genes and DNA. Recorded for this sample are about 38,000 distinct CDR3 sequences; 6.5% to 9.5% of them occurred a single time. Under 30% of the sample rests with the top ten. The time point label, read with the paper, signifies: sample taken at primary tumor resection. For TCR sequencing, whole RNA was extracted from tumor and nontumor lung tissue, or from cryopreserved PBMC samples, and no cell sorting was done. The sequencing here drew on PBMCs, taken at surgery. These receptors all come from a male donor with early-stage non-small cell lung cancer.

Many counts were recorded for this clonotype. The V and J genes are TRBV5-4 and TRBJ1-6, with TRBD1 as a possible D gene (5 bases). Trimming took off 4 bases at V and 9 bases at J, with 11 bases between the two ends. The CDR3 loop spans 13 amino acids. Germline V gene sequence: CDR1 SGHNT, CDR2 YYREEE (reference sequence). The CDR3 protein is CASSGGDGSPLHF. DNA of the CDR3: TGTGCCAGCAGCGGAGGGGATGGTTCACCCCTCCACTTT. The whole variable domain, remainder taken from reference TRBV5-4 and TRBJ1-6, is ETGVTQSPTHLIKTRGQQVTLRCSSQSGHNTVSWYQQALGQGPQFIFQYYREEENGRGNFPPRFSGLQFPNYSSELNVNALELDDSALYLCASSGGDGSPLHFGNGTRLTVT.

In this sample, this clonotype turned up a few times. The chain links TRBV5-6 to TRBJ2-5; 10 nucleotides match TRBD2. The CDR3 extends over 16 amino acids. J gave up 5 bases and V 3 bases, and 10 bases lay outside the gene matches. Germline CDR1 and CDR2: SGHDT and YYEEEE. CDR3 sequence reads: CASSSGPSGSGETQYF. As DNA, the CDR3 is TGTGCCAGCAGCTCCGGCCCTAGCGGGAGCGGGGAGACCCAGTACTTC.

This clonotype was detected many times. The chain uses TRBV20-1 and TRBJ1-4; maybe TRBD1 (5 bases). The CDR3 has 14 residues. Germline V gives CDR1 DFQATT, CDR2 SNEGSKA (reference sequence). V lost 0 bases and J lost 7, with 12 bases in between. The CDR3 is CSARDGTAGEKLFF. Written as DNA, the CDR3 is TGCAGTGCTAGAGATGGGACCGCGGGTGAAAAACTGTTTTTT.

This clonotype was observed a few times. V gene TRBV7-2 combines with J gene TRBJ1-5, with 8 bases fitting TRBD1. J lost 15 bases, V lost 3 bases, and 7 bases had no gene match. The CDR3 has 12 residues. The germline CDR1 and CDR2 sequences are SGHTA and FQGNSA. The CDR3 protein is CASSLRQGSLHF. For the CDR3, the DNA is TGTGCCAGCAGCTTGAGACAGGGGAGTTTGCATTTT.

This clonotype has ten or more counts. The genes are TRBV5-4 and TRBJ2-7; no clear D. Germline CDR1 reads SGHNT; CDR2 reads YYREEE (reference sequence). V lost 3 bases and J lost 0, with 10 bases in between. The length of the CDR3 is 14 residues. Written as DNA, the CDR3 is TGTGCCAGCAGCTACGGTCAGGCCTCCTACGAGCAGTACGTC. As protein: CASSYGQASYEQYV.

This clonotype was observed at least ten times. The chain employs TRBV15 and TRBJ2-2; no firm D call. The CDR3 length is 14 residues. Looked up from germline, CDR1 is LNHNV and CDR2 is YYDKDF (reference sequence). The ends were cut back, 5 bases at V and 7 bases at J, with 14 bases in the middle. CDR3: CATSYPYGYGELFF. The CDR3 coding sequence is TGTGCCACCAGCTATCCTTACGGTTACGGGGAGCTGTTTTTT.

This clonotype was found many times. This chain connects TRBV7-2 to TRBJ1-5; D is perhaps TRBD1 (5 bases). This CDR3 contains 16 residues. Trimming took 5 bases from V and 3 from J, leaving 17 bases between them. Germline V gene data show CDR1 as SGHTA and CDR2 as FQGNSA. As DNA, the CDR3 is TGTGCCAGCAGCCCAATAGGAGGGACGGACAATCAGCCCCAGCATTTT. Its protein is CASSPIGGTDNQPQHF.

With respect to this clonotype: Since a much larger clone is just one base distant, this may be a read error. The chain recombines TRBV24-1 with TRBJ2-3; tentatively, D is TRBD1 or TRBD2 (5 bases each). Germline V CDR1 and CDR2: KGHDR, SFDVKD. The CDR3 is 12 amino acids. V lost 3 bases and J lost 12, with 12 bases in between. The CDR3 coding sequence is TGTGCCACCAGTGATGGGACGATATTCCAGTATTTT. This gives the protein CATSDGTIFQYF.

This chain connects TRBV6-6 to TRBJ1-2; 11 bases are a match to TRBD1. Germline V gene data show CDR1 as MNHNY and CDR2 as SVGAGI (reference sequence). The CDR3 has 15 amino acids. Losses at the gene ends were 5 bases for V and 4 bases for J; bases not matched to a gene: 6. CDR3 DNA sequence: TGTGCCAGCAGTGACGGGACAGGGGGAAGCTATGGCTACACCTTC. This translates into CASSDGTGGSYGYTF.

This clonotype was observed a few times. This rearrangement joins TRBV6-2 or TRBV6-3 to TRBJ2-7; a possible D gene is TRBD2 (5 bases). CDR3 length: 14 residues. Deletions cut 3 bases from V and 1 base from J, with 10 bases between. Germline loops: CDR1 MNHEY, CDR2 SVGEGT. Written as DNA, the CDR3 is TGTGCCAGCAGTTATGAGGGCGGGTCCTACGAGCAGTACGTC. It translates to CASSYEGGSYEQYV.

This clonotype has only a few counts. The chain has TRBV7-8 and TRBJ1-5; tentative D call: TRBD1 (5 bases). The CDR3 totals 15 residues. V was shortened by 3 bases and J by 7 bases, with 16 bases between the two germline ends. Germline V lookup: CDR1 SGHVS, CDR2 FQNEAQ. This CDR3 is CASSFVGGGGQPQHF. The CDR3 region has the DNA TGTGCCAGCAGCTTTGTGGGGGGTGGAGGCCAGCCCCAGCATTTT.

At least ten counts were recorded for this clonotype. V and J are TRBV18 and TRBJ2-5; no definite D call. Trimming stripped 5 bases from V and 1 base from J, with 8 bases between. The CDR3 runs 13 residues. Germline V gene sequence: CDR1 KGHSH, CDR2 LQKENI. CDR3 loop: CASSESLQETQYF. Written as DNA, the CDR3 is TGTGCCAGCTCAGAGAGCCTCCAAGAGACCCAGTACTTC.

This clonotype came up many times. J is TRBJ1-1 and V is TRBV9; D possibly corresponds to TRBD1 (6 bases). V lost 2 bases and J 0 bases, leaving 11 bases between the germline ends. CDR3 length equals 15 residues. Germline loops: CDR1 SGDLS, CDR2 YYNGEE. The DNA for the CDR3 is TGTGCCAGCAGCGTGACAGGTCAGATGAACACTGAAGCTTTCTTT. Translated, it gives CASSVTGQMNTEAFF. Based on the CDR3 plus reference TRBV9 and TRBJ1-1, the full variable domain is DSGVTQTPKHLITATGQRVTLRCSPRSGDLSVYWYQQSLDQGLQFLIQYYNGEERAKGNILERFSAQQFPDLHSELNLSSLELGDSALYFCASSVTGQMNTEAFFGQGTRLTVV.

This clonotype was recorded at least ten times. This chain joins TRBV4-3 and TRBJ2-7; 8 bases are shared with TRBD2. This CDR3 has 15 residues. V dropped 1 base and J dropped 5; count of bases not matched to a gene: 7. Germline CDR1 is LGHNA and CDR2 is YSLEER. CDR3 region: CASSQVQREFDEQYV. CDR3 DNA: TGCGCCAGCAGCCAAGTCCAGCGGGAGTTCGACGAGCAGTACGTC.

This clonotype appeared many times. CDR3 sequence reads: CASSATGVLNQPQHF. In DNA, the CDR3 is TGTGCCAGCAGCGCTACAGGGGTTCTGAATCAGCCCCAGCATTTT. The rearrangement links TRBV12-3 or TRBV12-4 to TRBJ1-5; 7 nucleotides match TRBD1. The length of the CDR3 is 15 residues. The V gene end was trimmed by 6 bases and the J gene end by 4 bases; junction bases not matched to a gene: 9.

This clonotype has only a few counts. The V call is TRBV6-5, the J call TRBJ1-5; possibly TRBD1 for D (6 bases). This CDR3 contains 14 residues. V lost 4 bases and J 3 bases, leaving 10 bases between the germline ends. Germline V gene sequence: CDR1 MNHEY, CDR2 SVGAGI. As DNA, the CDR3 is TGTGCCAGCAGTTCGGACAGAATCAATCAGCCCCAGCATTTT. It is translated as CASSSDRINQPQHF.

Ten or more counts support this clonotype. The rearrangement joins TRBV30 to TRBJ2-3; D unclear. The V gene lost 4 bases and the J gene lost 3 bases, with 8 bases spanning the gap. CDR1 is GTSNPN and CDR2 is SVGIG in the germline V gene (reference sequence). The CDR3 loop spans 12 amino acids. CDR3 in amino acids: CAWTPRTDTQYF. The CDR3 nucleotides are TGTGCCTGGACCCCTAGGACAGATACGCAGTATTTT.

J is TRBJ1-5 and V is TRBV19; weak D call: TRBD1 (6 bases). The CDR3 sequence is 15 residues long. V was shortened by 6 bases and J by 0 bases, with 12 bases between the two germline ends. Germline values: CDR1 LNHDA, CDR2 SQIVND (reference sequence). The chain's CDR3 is CASRSGQYSNQPQHF. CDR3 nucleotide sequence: TGTGCCAGTAGATCCGGACAGTATAGCAATCAGCCCCAGCATTTT. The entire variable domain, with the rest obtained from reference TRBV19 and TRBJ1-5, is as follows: DGGITQSPKYLFRKEGQNVTLSCEQNLNHDAMYWYRQDPGQGLRLIYYSQIVNDFQKGDIAEGYSVSREKKESFPLTVTSAQKNPTAFYLCASRSGQYSNQPQHFGDGTRLSIL.

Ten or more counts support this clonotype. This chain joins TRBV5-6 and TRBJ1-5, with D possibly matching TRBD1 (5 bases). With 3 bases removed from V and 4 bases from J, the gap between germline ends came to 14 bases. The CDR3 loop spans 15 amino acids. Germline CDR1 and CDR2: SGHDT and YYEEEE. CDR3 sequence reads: CASSSGTPGNQPQHF. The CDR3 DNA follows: TGTGCCAGCAGCTCCGGGACCCCGGGTAATCAGCCCCAGCATTTT.

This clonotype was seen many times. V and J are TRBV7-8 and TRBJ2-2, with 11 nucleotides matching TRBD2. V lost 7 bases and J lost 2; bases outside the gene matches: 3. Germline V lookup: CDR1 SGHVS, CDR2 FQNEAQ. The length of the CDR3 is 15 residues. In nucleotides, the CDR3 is TGTGCCAGCAAGGGACTAGCGGCAAACACCGGGGAGCTGTTTTTT. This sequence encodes CASKGLAANTGELFF.

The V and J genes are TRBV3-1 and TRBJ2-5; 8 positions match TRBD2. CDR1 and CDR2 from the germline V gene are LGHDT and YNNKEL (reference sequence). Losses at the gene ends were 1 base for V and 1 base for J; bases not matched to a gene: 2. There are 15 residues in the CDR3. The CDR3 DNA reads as TGTGCCAGCAGCCAAGGGGCGGGGGGCCAAGAGACCCAGTACTTC. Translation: CASSQGAGGQETQYF.

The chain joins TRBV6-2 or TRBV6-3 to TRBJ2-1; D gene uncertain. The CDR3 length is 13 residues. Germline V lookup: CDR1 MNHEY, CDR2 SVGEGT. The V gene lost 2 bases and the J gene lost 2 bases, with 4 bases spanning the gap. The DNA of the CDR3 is TGTGCCAGCAGTTACGTTGCCTACAATGAGCAGTTCTTC. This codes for CASSYVAYNEQFF.

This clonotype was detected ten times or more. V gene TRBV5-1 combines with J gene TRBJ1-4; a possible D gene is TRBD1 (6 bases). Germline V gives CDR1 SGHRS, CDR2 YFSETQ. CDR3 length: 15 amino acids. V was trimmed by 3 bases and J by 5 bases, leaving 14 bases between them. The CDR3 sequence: CASSSGQAKNEKLFF. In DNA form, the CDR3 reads TGCGCCAGCAGCTCGGGACAAGCGAAAAATGAAAAACTGTTTTTT.

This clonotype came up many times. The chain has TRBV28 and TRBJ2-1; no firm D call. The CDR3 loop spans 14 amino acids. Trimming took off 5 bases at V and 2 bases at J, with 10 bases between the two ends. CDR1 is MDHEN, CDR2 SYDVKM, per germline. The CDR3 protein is CASSLPTPYNEQFF. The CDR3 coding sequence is TGTGCCAGCAGTCTGCCGACACCCTACAATGAGCAGTTCTTC.

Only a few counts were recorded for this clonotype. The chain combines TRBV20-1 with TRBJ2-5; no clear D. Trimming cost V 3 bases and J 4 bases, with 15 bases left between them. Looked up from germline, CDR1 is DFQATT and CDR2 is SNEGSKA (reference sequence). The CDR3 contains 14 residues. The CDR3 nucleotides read TGCAGTGCTAGCCTTCGGATAGGGCGAGAGACCCAGTACTTC. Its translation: CSASLRIGRETQYF.

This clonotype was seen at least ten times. The CDR3 loop reads CASSSRAPEAFF. CDR3 bases: TGTGCCAGCAGTTCCCGAGCACCTGAAGCTTTCTTT. V usage is TRBV28 and J usage is TRBJ1-1; D uncertain. This CDR3 has 12 residues. Deletions cut 4 bases from V and 6 bases from J, with 9 bases between. The germline V gene has CDR1 MDHEN and CDR2 SYDVKM.

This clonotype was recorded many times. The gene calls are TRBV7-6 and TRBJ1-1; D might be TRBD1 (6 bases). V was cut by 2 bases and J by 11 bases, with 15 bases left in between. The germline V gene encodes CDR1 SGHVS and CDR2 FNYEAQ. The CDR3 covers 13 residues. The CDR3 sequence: CASSLQGGPDAFF. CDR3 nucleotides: TGTGCCAGCAGCTTACAAGGGGGGCCCGACGCTTTCTTT.

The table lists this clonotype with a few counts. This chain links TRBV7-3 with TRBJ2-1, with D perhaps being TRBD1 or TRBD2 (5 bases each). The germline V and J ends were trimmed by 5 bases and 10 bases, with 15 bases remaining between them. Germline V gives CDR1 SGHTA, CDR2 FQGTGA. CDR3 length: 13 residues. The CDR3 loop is CASSGTPRREQFF. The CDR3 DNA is TGTGCCAGCAGCGGGACCCCGCGACGAGAGCAGTTCTTC.